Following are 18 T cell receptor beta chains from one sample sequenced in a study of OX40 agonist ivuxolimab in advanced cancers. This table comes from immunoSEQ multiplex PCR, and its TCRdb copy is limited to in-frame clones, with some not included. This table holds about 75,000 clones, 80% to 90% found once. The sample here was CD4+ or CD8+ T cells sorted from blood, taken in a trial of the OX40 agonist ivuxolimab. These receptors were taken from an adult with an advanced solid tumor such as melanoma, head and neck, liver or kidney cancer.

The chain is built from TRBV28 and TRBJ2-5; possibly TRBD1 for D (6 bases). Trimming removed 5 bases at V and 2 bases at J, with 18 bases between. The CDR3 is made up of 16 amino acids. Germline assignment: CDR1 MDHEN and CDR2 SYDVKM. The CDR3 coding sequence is TGTGCCAGCAGTCTCGACAGGACCTTCCTTCAAGAGACCCAGTACTTC. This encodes CASSLDRTFLQETQYF.

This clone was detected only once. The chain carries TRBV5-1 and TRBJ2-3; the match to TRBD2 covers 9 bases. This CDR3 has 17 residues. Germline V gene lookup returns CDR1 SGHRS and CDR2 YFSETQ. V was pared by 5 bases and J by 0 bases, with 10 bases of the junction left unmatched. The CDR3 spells CASSYGFLAGSTDTQYF. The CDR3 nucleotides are TGCGCCAGCAGTTACGGATTCCTAGCGGGAAGCACAGATACGCAGTATTTT. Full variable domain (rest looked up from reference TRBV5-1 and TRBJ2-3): KAGVTQTPRYLIKTRGQQVTLSCSPISGHRSVSWYQQTPGQGLQFLFEYFSETQRNKGNFPGRFSGRQFSNSRSEMNVSTLELGDSALYLCASSYGFLAGSTDTQYFGPGTRLTVL.

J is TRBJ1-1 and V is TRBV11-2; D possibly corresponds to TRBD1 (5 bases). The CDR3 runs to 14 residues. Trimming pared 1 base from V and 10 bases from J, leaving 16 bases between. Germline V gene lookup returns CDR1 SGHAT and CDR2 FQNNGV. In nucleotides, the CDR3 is TGTGCCAGCAGCTTAGGGAGCAGGGTAGGAGGAGCTTTCTTT. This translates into CASSLGSRVGGAFF.

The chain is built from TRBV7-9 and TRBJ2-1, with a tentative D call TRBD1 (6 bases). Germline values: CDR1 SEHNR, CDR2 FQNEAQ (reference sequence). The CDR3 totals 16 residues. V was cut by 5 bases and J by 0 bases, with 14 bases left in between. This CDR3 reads CASSPRRQDSYNEQFF. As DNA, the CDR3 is TGTGCCAGCAGCCCCCGGAGACAGGACTCCTACAATGAGCAGTTCTTC.

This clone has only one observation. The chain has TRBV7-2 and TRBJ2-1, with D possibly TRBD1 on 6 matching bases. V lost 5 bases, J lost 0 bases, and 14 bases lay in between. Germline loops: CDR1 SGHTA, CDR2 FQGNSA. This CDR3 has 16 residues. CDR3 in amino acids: CASSPGDGSSYNEQFF. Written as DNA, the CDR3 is TGTGCCAGCAGCCCAGGGGACGGAAGCTCCTACAATGAGCAGTTCTTC.

This CDR3 is CASSPGLAGEQYF. For the CDR3, the DNA is TGTGCCAGTAGCCCCGGACTAGCCGGTGAGCAGTACTTC. The chain is built from TRBV5-6 and TRBJ2-7; 8 bases map to TRBD2. Germline CDR1 and CDR2: SGHDT and YYEEEE. CDR3 length: 13 amino acids. V lost 8 bases to trimming and J lost 7 bases; unmatched junction nucleotides: 11.

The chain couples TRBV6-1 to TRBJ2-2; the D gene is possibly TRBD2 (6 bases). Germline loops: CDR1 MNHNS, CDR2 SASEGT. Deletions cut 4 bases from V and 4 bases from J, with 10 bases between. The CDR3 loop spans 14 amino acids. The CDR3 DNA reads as TGTGCCAGCAGTGTCGGGAGTGGCACCGGGGAGCTGTTTTTT. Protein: CASSVGSGTGELFF.

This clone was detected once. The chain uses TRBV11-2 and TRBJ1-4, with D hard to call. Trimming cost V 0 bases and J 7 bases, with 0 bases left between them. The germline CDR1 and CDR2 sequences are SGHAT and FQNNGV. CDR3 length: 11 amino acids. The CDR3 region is CASSLDEKLFF. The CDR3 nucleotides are TGTGCCAGCAGCTTAGATGAAAAACTGTTTTTT.

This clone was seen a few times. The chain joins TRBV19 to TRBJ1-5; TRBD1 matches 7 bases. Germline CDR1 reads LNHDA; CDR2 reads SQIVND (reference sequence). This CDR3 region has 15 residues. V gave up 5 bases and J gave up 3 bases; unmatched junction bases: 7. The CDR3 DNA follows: TGTGCCAGTAGTCGCGGGACAGCTATCAATCAGCCCCAGCATTTT. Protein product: CASSRGTAINQPQHF.

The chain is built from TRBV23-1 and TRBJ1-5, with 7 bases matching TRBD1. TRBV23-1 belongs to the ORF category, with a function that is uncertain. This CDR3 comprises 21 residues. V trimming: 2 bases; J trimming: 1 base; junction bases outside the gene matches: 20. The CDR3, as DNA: TGCGCCAGCAGTCAAATCGTCCAGAAAACAGGGGCGCAGAGGAGCAATCAGCCCCAGCATTTT. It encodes CASSQIVQKTGAQRSNQPQHF.

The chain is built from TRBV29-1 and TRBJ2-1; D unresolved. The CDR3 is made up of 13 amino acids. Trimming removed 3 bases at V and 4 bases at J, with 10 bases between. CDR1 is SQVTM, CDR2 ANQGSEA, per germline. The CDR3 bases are TGCAGCGTTGATATCGGTGTGTACAATGAGCAGTTCTTC. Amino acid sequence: CSVDIGVYNEQFF.

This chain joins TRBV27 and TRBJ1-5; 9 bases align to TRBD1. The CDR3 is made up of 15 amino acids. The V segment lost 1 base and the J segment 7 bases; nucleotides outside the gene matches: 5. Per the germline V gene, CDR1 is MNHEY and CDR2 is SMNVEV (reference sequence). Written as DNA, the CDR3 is TGTGCCAGCAGTTTATATCTGGGACAGGGACAGCCCCAGCATTTT. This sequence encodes CASSLYLGQGQPQHF.

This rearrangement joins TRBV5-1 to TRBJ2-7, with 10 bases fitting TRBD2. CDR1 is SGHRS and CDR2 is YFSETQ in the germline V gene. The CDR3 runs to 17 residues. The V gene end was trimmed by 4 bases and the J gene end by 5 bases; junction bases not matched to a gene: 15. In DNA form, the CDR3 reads TGCGCCAGCAGCCGGGGGTTCGGAACCGGGACTAGCGACGAGCAGTACTTC. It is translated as CASSRGFGTGTSDEQYF.

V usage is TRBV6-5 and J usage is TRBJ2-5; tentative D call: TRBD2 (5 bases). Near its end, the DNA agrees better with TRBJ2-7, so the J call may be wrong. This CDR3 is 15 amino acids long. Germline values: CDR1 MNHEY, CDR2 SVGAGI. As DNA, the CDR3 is TGTGCCAGCAGTTACTCCGCAGCGGACTCCTACGAGCAGTACTTC. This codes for CASSYSAADSYEQYF.

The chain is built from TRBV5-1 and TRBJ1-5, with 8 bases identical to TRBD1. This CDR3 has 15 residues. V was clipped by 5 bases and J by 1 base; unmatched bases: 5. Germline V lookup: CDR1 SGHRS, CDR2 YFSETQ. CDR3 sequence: CASRQGDLSNQPQHF. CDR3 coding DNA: TGCGCCAGCAGACAGGGGGACTTAAGCAATCAGCCCCAGCATTTT. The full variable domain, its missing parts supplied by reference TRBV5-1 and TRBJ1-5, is KAGVTQTPRYLIKTRGQQVTLSCSPISGHRSVSWYQQTPGQGLQFLFEYFSETQRNKGNFPGRFSGRQFSNSRSEMNVSTLELGDSALYLCASRQGDLSNQPQHFGDGTRLSIL.

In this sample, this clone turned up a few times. The CDR3: CASSLTGTYNEKLFF. The CDR3 nucleotides are TGTGCCAGCAGTTTAACCGGGACTTATAATGAAAAACTGTTTTTT. The chain couples TRBV27 to TRBJ1-4; D perhaps matches TRBD1 (5 bases). With 2 bases removed from V and 4 bases from J, the gap between germline ends came to 11 bases. The CDR3 has 15 residues. Per germline, CDR1 MNHEY and CDR2 SMNVEV (reference sequence).

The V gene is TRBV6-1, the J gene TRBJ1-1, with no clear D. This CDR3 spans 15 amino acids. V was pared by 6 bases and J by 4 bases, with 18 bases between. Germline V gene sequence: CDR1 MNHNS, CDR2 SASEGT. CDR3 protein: CASRSLVEGGTEAFF. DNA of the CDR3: TGTGCCAGCAGGTCGCTAGTAGAGGGCGGCACTGAAGCTTTCTTT.

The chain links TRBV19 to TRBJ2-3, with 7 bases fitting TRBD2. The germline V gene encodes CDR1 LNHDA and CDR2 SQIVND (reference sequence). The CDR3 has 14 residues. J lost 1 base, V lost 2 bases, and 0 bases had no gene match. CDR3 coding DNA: TGTGCCAGTAGTATACTAGCGGGCACAGATACGCAGTATTTT. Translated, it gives CASSILAGTDTQYF.